This T cell receptor (beta chain) came from a study of cytomegalovirus exposure and HLA in healthy donors. The PCR made use of 60 Vbeta and 13 Jbeta primers. Only in-frame clones appear in the TCRdb table, and some are missing; sequencing was by immunoSEQ multiplex PCR. Of about 62,000 clones in the sample, 75% were seen once. Germline CDR1 and CDR2: SGHRS and YFSETQ. V was shortened by 7 bases and J by 3 bases, with 26 bases between the two germline ends. There are 18 residues in the CDR3. The sequencing input was PBMCs. The chain is built from TRBV5-1 and TRBJ2-1; TRBD1 is a possible D gene (5 bases). This clonotype was obtained from a man between 60 and 75 years old in good health and CMV-seropositive. The CDR3 here is CASSSGRVVQQLYNEQFF. The CDR3 coding sequence is TGCGCCAGCTCGTCGGGCAGGGTAGTACAACAGCTCTACAATGAGCAGTTCTTC.